This T cell receptor beta chain is from a study of T cell clones after liver transplantation (dated by TCRdb to about 2019). In the study overall: The samples were obtained from ITN030ST, a randomized trial that attempted immunosuppression withdrawal within 2 years after liver transplantation. Donor-reactive T cell clones were identified by TCRbeta sequencing after a pre-transplant mixed lymphocyte reaction and then tracked in post-transplant blood. As an antigen-independent comparator for donor-reactive sequences, third party-reactive TCRbeta sequences were also identified from pre-transplant MLRs. Of the eight recipients, a few were HCV-positive, while the remaining recipients had been transplanted for non-autoimmune, non-viral indications. No induction therapy was given to the subjects, and standard immunosuppression was administered until randomization at 12-24 months post-transplant. Tolerance was defined as complete immunosuppression withdrawal for at least one year with no rise in liver enzymes beyond twice the upper limit of normal. Blood samples were collected pre-transplant, then pre-randomization ahead of withdrawal, and finally post-randomization once withdrawal had either been completed or failed. A cohort of 8 liver transplant recipients was studied, of whom 3 were classified as tolerant and 5 as non-tolerant. General study outcomes and caveats: Donor-reactive sequences declined more than third party-reactive ones, suggesting partial antigen-specific deletion unrelated to withdrawal success. Low numbers of available donor cells limited the measurable donor-reactive repertoire in a couple of subjects. In most of the 8 subjects, circulating donor-reactive CD4 TCRbeta sequences decreased significantly after transplant, regardless of tolerance or HCV status. Because allograft tissue specimens were not available, migration of donor-reactive T cells into the graft, rather than deletion, may have occurred. The conclusions were preliminary, being limited by small, heterogeneous patient numbers and by non-standardized post-transplant time points. After accounting for repertoire turnover, donor-reactive detection was significantly reduced in 7 of 8 subjects for CD4 and 8 of 8 for CD8.

Frozen genomic DNA underwent high-throughput TCRbeta CDR3 sequencing by immunoSEQ, including PCR amplification, mapping, bias correction and internal controls. The original pipeline was this. Only productive rearrangements were retained, with each unique TCRbeta sequence defined by its CDR3 nucleotide sequence together with its V and J gene. A sequence counted as donor-reactive only if the sequence showed at least 5-fold expansion in CFSE-low cells compared with unstimulated pre-transplant cells and had a frequency of at least 0.01%. Per-subject minimum frequency thresholds, based on the lowest-template unstimulated sample, ensured at least 90% detection power. Jensen-Shannon divergence between the top 1000 TCRbeta sequences post- versus pre-transplant served as the measure of repertoire turnover. Changes in detection of donor-reactive sequences were tested with two-sided Fisher's exact tests. The source is immuneACCESS, and TCRdb retained only in-frame sequences with V and J called. Part of the clones is not carried over; for the studies checked, unresolved V genes explain less than half of this, and the remainder is unexplained. V and J calls and clone size follow that table, whereas D and trimming were derived from the DNA. This sample gives 7,500 or so clones in total; 60% to 75% of them show up just once. The ten top clones hold around 24% of the sample.

A remark on this clone: What antigen it recognizes has not been identified. No much larger clone exists at a distance of one base, and base qualities are not known.

Reading the germline V gene gives CDR1 SGHDN and CDR2 FVKESK. V loses 1 base, J loses 7 bases, and the germline ends lie 22 bases apart. From the cysteine up to the phenylalanine, the CDR3 has a length of 17 residues. Just the 51-base CDR3 DNA is kept, in frame starting at base 1. In light of the paper, this sample's time point label describes: pre-transplant. Thawed unstimulated PBMCs were stained for CD3, CD4 and CD8 and FACS-sorted into CD3+CD4+ and CD3+CD8+ populations. All 8 studied subjects were randomized to immunosuppression withdrawal. The Qiagen DNeasy Blood and Tissue Kit was used for genomic DNA isolation.

This chain joins TRBV14 to TRBJ1-2; a tentative D call is TRBD1 (5 bases match). Sequencing used CD8+ T cells from blood, obtained before liver transplant. The clonotype was recovered from a human donor who received a liver transplant. The sequenced DNA: TGTGCCAGCAGCCAAGTTCCCTCGGTGCCGGGGCACGGTGGCTACACCTTC. Its protein product is CASSQVPSVPGHGGYTF.